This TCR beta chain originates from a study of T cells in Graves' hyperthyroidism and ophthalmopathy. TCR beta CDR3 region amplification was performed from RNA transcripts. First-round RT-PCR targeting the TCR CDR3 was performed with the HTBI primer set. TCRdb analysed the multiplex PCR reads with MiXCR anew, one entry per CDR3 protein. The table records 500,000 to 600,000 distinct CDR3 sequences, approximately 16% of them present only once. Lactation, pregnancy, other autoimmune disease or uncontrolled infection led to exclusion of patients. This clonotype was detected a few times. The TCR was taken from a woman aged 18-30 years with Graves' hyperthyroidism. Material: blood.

CDR3 amino acids: CAWEREGLGQQFF. Written as DNA, the CDR3 is TGTGCCTGGGAGCGGGAGGGTTTAGGACAGCAGTTCTTC. The chain carries TRBV30 and TRBJ2-1; 10 positions agree with TRBD2. This CDR3 is 13 amino acids long. CDR1 and CDR2 from the germline V gene are GTSNPN and SVGIG (reference sequence). V gave up 5 bases and J gave up 11 bases; unmatched junction bases: 9.